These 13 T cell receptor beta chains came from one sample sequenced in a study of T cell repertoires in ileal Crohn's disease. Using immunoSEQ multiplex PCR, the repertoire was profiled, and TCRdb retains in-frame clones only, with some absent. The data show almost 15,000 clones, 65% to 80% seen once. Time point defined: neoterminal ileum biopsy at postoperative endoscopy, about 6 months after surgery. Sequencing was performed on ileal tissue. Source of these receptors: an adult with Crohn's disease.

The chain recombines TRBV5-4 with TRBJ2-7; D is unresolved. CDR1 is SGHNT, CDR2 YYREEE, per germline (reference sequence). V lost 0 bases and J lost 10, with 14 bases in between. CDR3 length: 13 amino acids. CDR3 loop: CASSLDGQTSQYF. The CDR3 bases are TGTGCCAGCAGCTTGGATGGGCAGACTTCTCAGTACTTC.

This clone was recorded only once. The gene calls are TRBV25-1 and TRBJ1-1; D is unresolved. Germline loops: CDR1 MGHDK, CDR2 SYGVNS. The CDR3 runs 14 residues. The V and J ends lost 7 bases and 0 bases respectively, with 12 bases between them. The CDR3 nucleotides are TGTGCCAGCAAGGTTGGGCAGCTGAACACTGAAGCTTTCTTT. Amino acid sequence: CASKVGQLNTEAFF.

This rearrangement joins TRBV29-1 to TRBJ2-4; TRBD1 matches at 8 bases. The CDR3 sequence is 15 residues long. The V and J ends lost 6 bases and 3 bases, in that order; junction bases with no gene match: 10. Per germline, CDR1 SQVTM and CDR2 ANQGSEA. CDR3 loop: CSVVSTGEDKNIQYF. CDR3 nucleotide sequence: TGCAGCGTCGTTTCGACAGGGGAGGACAAAAACATTCAGTACTTC.

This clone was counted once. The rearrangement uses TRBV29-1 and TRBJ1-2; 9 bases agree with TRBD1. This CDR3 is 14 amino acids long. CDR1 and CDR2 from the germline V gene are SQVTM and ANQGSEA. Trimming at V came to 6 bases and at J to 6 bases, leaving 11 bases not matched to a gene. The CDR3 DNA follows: TGCAGCGTCTTAGGGACAGGGCCCTCGCATGGCTACACCTTC. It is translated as CSVLGTGPSHGYTF.

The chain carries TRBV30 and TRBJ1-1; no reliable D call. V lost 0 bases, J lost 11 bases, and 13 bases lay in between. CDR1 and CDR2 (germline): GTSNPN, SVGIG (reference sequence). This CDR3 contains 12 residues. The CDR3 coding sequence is TGTGCCTGGAGTGTACGGTCCGAGACGGCTTTCTTT. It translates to CAWSVRSETAFF.

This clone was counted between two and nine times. CDR3 nucleotides: TGCAGCCTGGACAGGGGGTCCTACAATGAGCAGTTCTTC. It translates to CSLDRGSYNEQFF. This rearrangement joins TRBV29-1 to TRBJ2-1, with 10 bases matching TRBD1. Germline values: CDR1 SQVTM, CDR2 ANQGSEA. Trimming cost V 8 bases and J 1 base; bases outside gene matches: 2. The CDR3 covers 13 residues.

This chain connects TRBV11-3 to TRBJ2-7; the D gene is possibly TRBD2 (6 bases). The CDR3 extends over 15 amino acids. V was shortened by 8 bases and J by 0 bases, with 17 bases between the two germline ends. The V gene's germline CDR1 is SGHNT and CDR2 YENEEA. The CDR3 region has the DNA TGTGCCAGCGAAATCGGTGGGGGGAGCTCCTACGAGCAGTACTTC. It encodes CASEIGGGSSYEQYF.

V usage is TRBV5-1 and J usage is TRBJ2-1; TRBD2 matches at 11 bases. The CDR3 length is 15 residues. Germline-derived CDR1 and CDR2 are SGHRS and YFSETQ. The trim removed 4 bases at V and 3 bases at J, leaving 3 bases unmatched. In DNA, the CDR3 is TGCGCCAGCAGCCTACTAGCGGGAGACTACAATGAGCAGTTCTTC. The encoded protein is CASSLLAGDYNEQFF.

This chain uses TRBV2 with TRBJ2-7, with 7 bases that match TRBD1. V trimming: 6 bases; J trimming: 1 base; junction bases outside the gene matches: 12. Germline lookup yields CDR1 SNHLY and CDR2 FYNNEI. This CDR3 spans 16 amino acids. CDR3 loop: CASSAIDRVFSYEQYF. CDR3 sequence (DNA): TGTGCCAGCAGCGCGATTGACAGGGTGTTTTCCTACGAGCAGTACTTC.

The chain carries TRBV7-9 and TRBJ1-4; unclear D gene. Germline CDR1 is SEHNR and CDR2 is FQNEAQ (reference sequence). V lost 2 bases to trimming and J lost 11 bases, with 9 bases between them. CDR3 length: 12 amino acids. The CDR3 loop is CASSLLRHKLFF. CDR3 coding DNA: TGTGCCAGCAGCTTACTGCGGCATAAACTGTTTTTT.

The CDR3 DNA sequence: TGTGCCAGCAGCATCGCTCAAGAGACCCAGTACTTC. Protein sequence: CASSIAQETQYF. The chain recombines TRBV21-1 with TRBJ2-5. TRBV21-1 is reported as a pseudogene. CDR3 length: 12 amino acids.

As DNA, the CDR3 is TGTGCCAGCAGCTTTGGGACAGAGAACACCGGGGAGCTGTTTTTT. Amino acids: CASSFGTENTGELFF. The rearrangement joins TRBV7-9 to TRBJ2-2; 7 bases are shared with TRBD1. Germline lookup yields CDR1 SEHNR and CDR2 FQNEAQ (reference sequence). The trim removed 3 bases at V and 1 base at J, leaving 2 bases unmatched. This CDR3 is built from 15 residues. Full variable domain (rest looked up from reference TRBV7-9 and TRBJ2-2): DTGVSQNPRHKITKRGQNVTFRCDPISEHNRLYWYRQTLGQGPEFLTYFQNEAQLEKSRLLSDRFSAERPKGSFSTLEIQRTEQGDSAMYLCASSFGTENTGELFFGEGSRLTVL.

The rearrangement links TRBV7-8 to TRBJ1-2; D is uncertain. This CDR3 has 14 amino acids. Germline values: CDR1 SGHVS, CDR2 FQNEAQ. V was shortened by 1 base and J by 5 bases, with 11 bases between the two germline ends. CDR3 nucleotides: TGTGCCAGCAGCTTAGGAACAGTGTCGTATGGCTACACCTTC. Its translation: CASSLGTVSYGYTF.